This TCR beta chain was documented in a study of cytomegalovirus exposure and HLA in healthy donors. Study background: About 80 million unique TCRs from HLA-typed donors made up an early data release. Whole-study results and caveats: For most TCR beta V segments, an earlier analysis put the productive rate at about 90% or about 30% of the time. Analysis was performed later, and it showed HLA-associated TCR beta chains to be more clonally expanded than equally common others. TCR beta chains numbering more than 150 were designated cytomegalovirus-associated.

V lost 4 bases to trimming and J lost 10 bases; unmatched junction nucleotides: 10. Germline V gene sequence: CDR1 SGHRS, CDR2 YFSETQ. This CDR3 contains 14 residues. A word on this clone: Its antigen is still unknown.

With 60 Vbeta and 13 Jbeta primers, the PCR was carried out. TCRdb keeps only in-frame clones here, not all; method: immunoSEQ multiplex PCR. The table records 200,000 to 250,000 clones, 65% to 85% of them present only once. This clonotype originated in a man in his fifties or sixties in good health and CMV-seronegative. Material: PBMCs. The V call is TRBV5-1, the J call TRBJ1-4; 7 bases line up with TRBD1. The CDR3 protein is CASSPGQVPGKLFF. In nucleotides, the CDR3 is TGCGCCAGCAGCCCCGGACAGGTTCCAGGAAAACTGTTTTTT.